The rows below give T cell receptor beta chains drawn from one sample of a study of T cells in Graves' hyperthyroidism and ophthalmopathy. TCRdb ran MiXCR on the multiplex PCR reads and lists one entry per CDR3 protein. Of approximately 640,000 distinct CDR3 sequences in the sample, less than 45% were seen once. Source material: peripheral blood or thyroid tissue (not recorded which). All receptors come from an adult man with Graves' disease, either hyperthyroidism or ophthalmopathy (not recorded which). CDR3s include the opening cysteine and the closing phenylalanine or tryptophan. The D gene is left open where the match is weak. Expanded clones are given a class, and other clones once, few, many or no size at all.

- | TRBJ1-1 | few | TRBV7-9 | TGTGCCAGCAGCCCCGGACAGTACACTGAAGCTTTCTTT | CASSPGQYTEAFF
- | TRBJ2-1 | - | TRBV29-1 | TGCAGCGTGGCCCAGGACGGGGGAAATGAGCAGTTCTTC | CSVAQDGGNEQFF
- | TRBJ1-5 | - | TRBV15 | TGTGCCACCAGCAGAGATTCCCCGGCACGGCCCCAGCATTTT | CATSRDSPARPQHF
- | TRBJ2-2 | - | TRBV12-3/TRBV12-4 | TGTGCCAGCAGCTTATTTCCCTCCACCGGGGAGCTGTTTTTT | CASSLFPSTGELFF
TRBD1 | TRBJ2-7 | - | TRBV7-8 | TGTGCCAGCAGTGTACAGGGGAGCTCCTACGAGCAGTACTTC | CASSVQGSSYEQYF
TRBD1 | TRBJ1-1 | few | TRBV5-1 | TGCGCCAGCAGCTTGGATTCGCAGGGGGCGCGAGTTGAAGCTTTCTTT | CASSLDSQGARVEAFF
TRBD1 | TRBJ1-2 | - | TRBV20-1 | TGCAGTTTTGACAGGGGCCATGGCTACACCTTC | CSFDRGHGYTF
TRBD1 | TRBJ1-5 | - | TRBV7-2 | TGTGCCAGCAGTTTGACAGGGGCCCTAGGGAATCAGCCCCAGCATTTT | CASSLTGALGNQPQHF
TRBD1 | TRBJ1-1 | few | TRBV20-1 | TGCAGTGCTAGCCGATTCGGGACAGGGGTCAACACTGAAGCTTTCTTT | CSASRFGTGVNTEAFF
TRBD1 | TRBJ2-7 | - | TRBV29-1 | TGCAGCGTTACCGGGACAGTGAACTACGAGCAGTACTTC | CSVTGTVNYEQYF
TRBD1 | TRBJ2-6 | - | TRBV25-1 | TGTGCCAGCATTACAGGGGGCGCTGGGGCCAACGTCCTGACTTTC | CASITGGAGANVLTF
- | TRBJ1-5 | - | TRBV6-6 | TGTGCCAGCAGTTACTTGGGGGACAATCAGCCCCAGCATTTT | CASSYLGDNQPQHF
- | TRBJ1-6 | - | TRBV11-1 | TGTGCCAGCAGCTCGCACGACCTCCATTTAAGCTCCTATAATTCACCCCTCCACTTT | CASSSHDLHLSSYNSPLHF
- | TRBJ1-3 | once | TRBV5-1 | TGCGCCAGCAGCTTGGCCGCCAGCGGGCAGTCTCACTCTGGAAACACCATATATTTT | CASSLAASGQSHSGNTIYF
- | TRBJ1-3 | - | TRBV29-1 | TGCAGACCCGGGCAGACCTCTGGAAACACCATATATTTT | CRPGQTSGNTIYF
- | TRBJ1-2 | many | TRBV20-1 | TGCAGTGCTAGAGTCATCCAGGCAGGAGACTATGGCTACACCTTC | CSARVIQAGDYGYTF
- | TRBJ1-3 | few | TRBV7-9 | TGTGCCAGCAGCTTCGCCCCCGGGACCTCTGGAAACACCATATATTTT | CASSFAPGTSGNTIYF
TRBD1 | TRBJ1-2 | few | TRBV19 | TGTGCCACCCTGACAGGGAATGGCTACACCTTC | CATLTGNGYTF
- | TRBJ2-3 | - | TRBV7-9 | TGTGCCAGCAGCGATCGTCCCGGAGATACGCAGTATTTT | CASSDRPGDTQYF
- | TRBJ1-2 | - | TRBV29-1 | TGCAGCGTTGAAGGTTCGGGTGCGGACTATGGCTACACCTTC | CSVEGSGADYGYTF
- | TRBJ1-4 | - | TRBV2 | TGTGCCAGCAGCGAGTTACAGGGAAAACTGTTTTTT | CASSELQGKLFF
- | TRBJ2-7 | few | TRBV9 | TGTGCCAGCAGCGTAGCTGTAGGGTCCTACAGGGACGAGCAGTACTTC | CASSVAVGSYRDEQYF
- | TRBJ1-1 | many | TRBV7-9 | TGTGCCAGCAGCTTAGGCAGGGGAAGCACTGAAGCTTTCTTT | CASSLGRGSTEAFF
TRBD1 | TRBJ1-4 | - | TRBV25-1 | TGTGCCAGCGAGGATGGACAGGGGCAGTTTGGAAAACTGTTTTTT | CASEDGQGQFGKLFF
- | TRBJ1-5 | - | TRBV5-8 | TGTGCCAGCAGCTTGGCCCCAGGAGCACTCAATCAGCCCCAGCATTTT | CASSLAPGALNQPQHF
- | TRBJ1-2 | few | TRBV5-8 | TGTGCCAGCAGCTCGGAGCCGGCGAACTATGGCTACACCTTC | CASSSEPANYGYTF
TRBD2 | TRBJ2-5 | - | TRBV6-5 | TGTGCCAGCAGTCCCTGGGCGGCTAGCGGGGGCGCTCTTCGATCGTACTTC | CASSPWAASGGALRSYF
- | TRBJ1-1 | - | TRBV5-8 | TGTGCCAGCAGCTTGAGTTGGGGGGGCAGTTTGTCTGAAGCTTTCTTT | CASSLSWGGSLSEAFF
- | TRBJ1-1 | - | TRBV7-9 | TGTGCCAGCAGCCTTTTACCGGCTGAAGCTTTCTTT | CASSLLPAEAFF
TRBD2 | TRBJ2-5 | - | TRBV7-2 | TGTGCCATCAGTGCACTAGCGGGGGCCCAAGAGACCCAGTACTTC | CAISALAGAQETQYF
TRBD1 | TRBJ2-5 | - | TRBV7-3 | TGTGCCAGCAGCATACAGACAGGGGGCAAGACCCAGTACTTC | CASSIQTGGKTQYF
- | TRBJ2-5 | few | TRBV20-1 | TGCAGTGCTAGAGGGCCGGGACTCTCGGCGGGAGAGACCCAGTACTTC | CSARGPGLSAGETQYF
- | TRBJ1-4 | few | TRBV29-1 | TGCAGCGTTGCTGGGGGGCACTCAACTAATGAAAAACTGTTTTTT | CSVAGGHSTNEKLFF
- | TRBJ2-5 | - | TRBV7-8 | TGTGCCAGCAGCTTACAGCGGGCCTACCAAGAGACCCAGTACTTC | CASSLQRAYQETQYF
- | TRBJ2-7 | - | TRBV24-1 | TGTGCCACCAGTGATTTCTGGCAGGGGCTTGTCCACGAGCAGTACTTC | CATSDFWQGLVHEQYF
TRBD1 | TRBJ1-3 | - | TRBV2 | TGTGCCAGCAGATCGCCGGGACAGGGTTTCGCTGGCTACACCATATATTTT | CASRSPGQGFAGYTIYF
- | TRBJ2-6 | - | TRBV7-6 | TGTGCCAGCAGCTTAGGAGGTGGTTCGGGGATAGCCGGGGCCAACGTCCTGACTTTC | CASSLGGGSGIAGANVLTF
- | TRBJ1-3 | - | TRBV29-1 | TGCAGCGTTACGCTGGGGGTCACCATATATTTT | CSVTLGVTIYF
- | TRBJ1-1 | - | TRBV5-8 | TGTGCCAGCAGTTATCGGTCAAGGACTGAAGCTTTCTTT | CASSYRSRTEAFF
- | TRBJ1-2 | many | TRBV7-9 | TGTGCCAGCAGCTGGACAGACCATGGCTACACCTTC | CASSWTDHGYTF
- | TRBJ1-2 | - | TRBV2 | TGTGCCAGCCGGGCGATAAACTATGGCTACACCTTC | CASRAINYGYTF
- | TRBJ2-7 | few | TRBV29-1 | TGCAGCGTTGAAGACCGCGGGGGACAGATATACGAGCAGTACTTC | CSVEDRGGQIYEQYF
TRBD1 | TRBJ1-6 | - | TRBV29-1 | TGCAGCGGGACAATGACAGGGACACGCTCACCCCTCCACTTT | CSGTMTGTRSPLHF
- | TRBJ1-3 | - | TRBV2 | TGTGCCACCGGGGTAAGCAGGGGTGAGAACACCATATATTTT | CATGVSRGENTIYF
- | TRBJ1-6 | many | TRBV7-6 | TGTGCCAGCAGCCCAACGGGGAGGGGGTCACCCCTCCACTTT | CASSPTGRGSPLHF
TRBD1 | TRBJ2-7 | - | TRBV7-9 | TGTGCCAGCAGCCTTTTAATCGGGACAGGGGGTTACGAGCAGTACTTC | CASSLLIGTGGYEQYF
- | TRBJ1-2 | - | TRBV9 | TGTGCCAGCAGCGTAGGGGTGGAGAGTCTGGGCTACACCTTC | CASSVGVESLGYTF
- | TRBJ2-5 | few | TRBV2 | TGTGCCAGTTGGGGGGCGGGCAACCAAGAGACCCAGTACTTC | CASWGAGNQETQYF
- | TRBJ1-4 | many | TRBV7-9 | TGTGCCAGCAGCTTAATCCAGGAGAGGGAAAAACTGTTTTTT | CASSLIQEREKLFF
- | TRBJ2-7 | - | TRBV7-8 | TGTGCCAGCAGCTTAGTGGGTTCCGGGGGGCAGCCCTACGAGCAGTACTTC | CASSLVGSGGQPYEQYF
TRBD1 | TRBJ1-2 | - | TRBV11-2 | TGCGCCAGCAGCCAAGTATACGGGGACAGGGGCTATGGCTACACCTTC | CASSQVYGDRGYGYTF
TRBD2 | TRBJ2-7 | - | TRBV25-1 | TGTGCCAGCATCAGCGGGATTGGGGAGCAGTACTTC | CASISGIGEQYF
- | TRBJ2-3 | - | TRBV2 | TGTGCCAGCAGTGAAGACAGGGCAAATCAGCCCCAGTATTTT | CASSEDRANQPQYF
- | TRBJ1-6 | - | TRBV20-1 | TGCAGTGCTAGACAGAGAGATAATTCACCCCTCCACTTT | CSARQRDNSPLHF
- | TRBJ1-6 | many | TRBV7-8 | TGTGCCAGCAGCTTAGGGTTGGGATCACCCCTCCACTTT | CASSLGLGSPLHF
- | TRBJ1-2 | many | TRBV7-9 | TGTGCCAGCAGCTTAGCGTCCGGGGGCGAAGGCTACACCTTC | CASSLASGGEGYTF
- | TRBJ2-7 | - | TRBV20-1 | TGCAGTGCTAGTGGGGACATGACCTACGAGCAGTACTTC | CSASGDMTYEQYF
- | TRBJ1-1 | - | TRBV9 | TGTGCCAGCAGCGTAGAATTGCAGGGCGTGAACACTGAAGCTTTCTTT | CASSVELQGVNTEAFF
TRBD1 | TRBJ1-2 | once | TRBV25-1 | TGTGCCAGCAGCTACGAACCGGGACAGGGAGTTCCGGGCTACACCTTC | CASSYEPGQGVPGYTF